The text below deals with one TCR beta chain. Its antigen is still unknown. The data are from a study of T cell repertoires in cytomegalovirus infection. As for the study in general: Based on public TCR beta signatures, there were indications of CMV infection and of a matching HLA type. Points from the study as a whole: The ex vivo response was dominated by HLA-C-restricted CMV-specific TCR beta clonotypes.

TCRdb re-called the reads through MiXCR, storing one row per CDR3 protein. This sample yields over 300,000 distinct CDR3 sequences, of which roughly 16% are seen a single time; about 12% belongs to the top ten. Germline CDR1 SGHVS, CDR2 FNYEAQ. V was pared by 0 bases and J by 3 bases, with 5 bases between. The CDR3 sequence is 14 residues long. This TCR was sampled from a human donor in good health (CMV status not recorded). Some clones in this sample may be carry-over from other donors' samples. The rearrangement joins TRBV7-6 to TRBJ2-2; D is unresolved. The sample consisted of PBMCs. CDR3 region: CASSLAVHTGELFF. CDR3 nucleotide sequence: TGTGCCAGCAGCTTAGCAGTCCACACCGGGGAGCTGTTTTTT.